This passage covers 32 T cell receptor beta chains from one sample sequenced in a study of long-term antiretroviral therapy in people with HIV. It was version v3.0 of the immunoSEQ assay that was run at survey level. Assay: immunoSEQ multiplex PCR; the TCRdb copy retains only in-frame clones and omits some. The sample consists of 25,000 to 30,000 clones, 94% of them appearing once. The starting material was unsorted PBMCs, obtained approximately 7.1 years after starting antiretroviral therapy. The receptors were sampled from a man between 45 and 60 years old with HIV.

The chain employs TRBV27 and TRBJ2-7; 11 bases map to TRBD2. Germline loops: CDR1 MNHEY, CDR2 SMNVEV (reference sequence). V gave up 8 bases and J gave up 6 bases; unmatched junction bases: 6. The CDR3 contains 13 residues. The CDR3: CASGSGGASEQYF. DNA of the CDR3: TGTGCCAGCGGTAGCGGGGGGGCCTCCGAGCAGTACTTC.

The CDR3, as DNA: TGTGCCAGTGGGACAGGGGGTAATCAGCCCCAGCATTTT. Residues: CASGTGGNQPQHF. V gene TRBV19 combines with J gene TRBJ1-5, with TRBD1 matching over 11 bases. The junction had 1 base not matched to a gene; V was cut back by 8 bases and J by 4 bases. The germline gives CDR1 LNHDA, CDR2 SQIVND (reference sequence). The CDR3 is 13 amino acids.

This chain's CDR3 is CASSRGTGANNEQFF. The DNA of the CDR3 is TGTGCCAGCAGCCGAGGGACAGGGGCGAACAATGAGCAGTTCTTC. The chain is built from TRBV14 and TRBJ2-1, with 10 bases lining up with TRBD1. Trimming removed 4 bases from V and 5 bases from J; junction bases left unmatched: 5. The CDR3 spans 15 residues. Germline V gene data show CDR1 as SGHDN and CDR2 as FVKESK.

The gene calls are TRBV6-6 and TRBJ2-7; 7 bases fit TRBD1. The CDR3 contains 15 residues. The junction had 7 bases not matched to a gene; V was cut back by 5 bases and J by 0 bases. Germline CDR1 and CDR2: MNHNY and SVGAGI (reference sequence). In DNA form, the CDR3 reads TGTGCCAGCAGTCCTACAGGGGACACCTCCTACGAGCAGTACTTC. It translates to CASSPTGDTSYEQYF.

This chain uses TRBV2 with TRBJ2-7; 7 bases fit TRBD1. Germline V gene data show CDR1 as SNHLY and CDR2 as FYNNEI. The CDR3 sequence is 15 residues long. V shed 6 bases, J shed 2 bases, and the junction held 10 bases outside the gene matches. This CDR3 is CASSQARDRTYEQYF. CDR3 in DNA: TGTGCCAGCAGCCAAGCCCGGGACAGAACCTACGAGCAGTACTTC.

J is TRBJ2-3 and V is TRBV11-2, with D possibly being TRBD1 (7 bases). The V gene's germline CDR1 is SGHAT and CDR2 FQNNGV. The CDR3 runs to 15 residues. Trimming pared 5 bases from V and 4 bases from J, leaving 16 bases between. DNA of the CDR3: TGTGCCAGCAGCCTCCGACTAGGGGGCCCAGATACGCAGTATTTT. This codes for CASSLRLGGPDTQYF.

The chain joins TRBV29-1 to TRBJ2-3; D remains ambiguous. The V gene's germline CDR1 is SQVTM and CDR2 ANQGSEA. V lost 5 bases to trimming and J lost 1 base, with 7 bases between them. This CDR3 contains 12 residues. The CDR3: CSVSLRTDTQYF. The CDR3 DNA is TGCAGCGTTAGTCTTCGCACAGATACGCAGTATTTT.

Sample share makes this clone medium-sized (0.01 to 0.1%). The J gene is TRBJ2-1, the V gene TRBV4-3; TRBD2 agrees at 8 bases. V shed 1 base and J 2 bases; nucleotides not matched to a gene: 4. Germline assignment: CDR1 LGHNA and CDR2 YSLEER. This CDR3 is 16 amino acids long. The CDR3 is CASSQGSGGAYNEQFF. The CDR3, as DNA: TGCGCCAGCAGCCAAGGAAGCGGGGGTGCCTACAATGAGCAGTTCTTC.

The CDR3 here is CASSLVGGLDTEAFF. The CDR3 DNA sequence: TGTGCCAGCAGTCTTGTGGGGGGACTCGACACTGAAGCTTTCTTT. The gene calls are TRBV25-1 and TRBJ1-1, with D maybe TRBD1 (5 bases). V was pared by 5 bases and J by 3 bases, with 16 bases between. The germline V gene has CDR1 MGHDK and CDR2 SYGVNS. This CDR3 region has 15 residues.

The rearrangement uses TRBV6-5 and TRBJ2-7, with a weak D call TRBD1 (6 bases). Trimming took off 7 bases at V and 3 bases at J, with 16 bases between the two ends. This CDR3 is 14 amino acids long. Germline V CDR1 and CDR2: MNHEY, SVGAGI. For the CDR3, the DNA is TGTGCCAGCAATGAAGGACAGCAAAACTACGAGCAGTACTTC. Protein: CASNEGQQNYEQYF.

The chain links TRBV5-5 to TRBJ2-6; the match to TRBD1 covers 7 bases. From germline, CDR1 is SGHKS and CDR2 YYEKEE (reference sequence). V dropped 0 bases and J dropped 0; count of bases not matched to a gene: 3. CDR3 length: 17 amino acids. CDR3: CASSLGQGFSGANVLTF. For the CDR3, the DNA is TGTGCCAGCAGCTTGGGACAGGGTTTCTCTGGGGCCAACGTCCTGACTTTC.

This rearrangement joins TRBV10-3 to TRBJ1-1; 9 bases match TRBD1. Germline V CDR1 and CDR2: ENHRY, SYGVKD. Trimming at V came to 7 bases and at J to 1 base, leaving 7 bases not matched to a gene. The CDR3 is 15 amino acids. The CDR3 loop reads CAIMGTGRGNTEAFF. The DNA for the CDR3 is TGTGCCATCATGGGGACAGGGAGGGGGAACACTGAAGCTTTCTTT.

V usage is TRBV21-1 and J usage is TRBJ2-7. TRBV21-1 is marked as a pseudogene. The CDR3 spans 13 residues. CDR3 nucleotide sequence: TGTGCAGCGGGACAGCTACGCTCCTACGAGCAGTACTTC. Its protein product is CAAGQLRSYEQYF.

The V gene is TRBV5-4, the J gene TRBJ1-1, with TRBD1 as a possible D gene (6 bases). This CDR3 region has 14 residues. With 1 base removed from V and 1 base from J, the gap between germline ends came to 8 bases. The germline CDR1 and CDR2 sequences are SGHNT and YYREEE (reference sequence). The CDR3 DNA reads TGTGCCAGCAGCTTGTGGGGGCAGAACACTGAAGCTTTCTTT. Protein product: CASSLWGQNTEAFF.

This chain uses TRBV6-5 with TRBJ2-7; D gene ambiguous. Germline CDR1 and CDR2: MNHEY and SVGAGI. There are 11 residues in the CDR3. V lost 6 bases and J 7 bases, leaving 10 bases between the germline ends. CDR3 nucleotides: TGTGCCAGCAGCCCGAGGATGGAGCAGTACTTC. Its translation is CASSPRMEQYF.

The CDR3: CASSEAQGRNQPQHF. CDR3 coding DNA: TGTGCCAGCAGTGAAGCTCAGGGTCGCAATCAGCCCCAGCATTTT. This rearrangement joins TRBV6-1 to TRBJ1-5; maybe TRBD1 (5 bases). The CDR3 has 15 residues. Germline V gene data show CDR1 as MNHNS and CDR2 as SASEGT. V was pared by 0 bases and J by 2 bases, with 8 bases between.

The gene calls are TRBV11-2 and TRBJ2-1, with 9 bases identical to TRBD1. V dropped 5 bases and J dropped 4; count of bases not matched to a gene: 9. The CDR3 is 16 amino acids. In germline, CDR1 is SGHAT, CDR2 FQNNGV. CDR3 protein: CASSRPVGQGYNEQFF. The CDR3 bases are TGTGCCAGCAGCCGCCCTGTGGGACAGGGATACAATGAGCAGTTCTTC.

This clone was counted once. This sequence joins TRBV13 and TRBJ2-1; TRBD2 aligns across 8 bases. The CDR3 consists of 13 residues. The J segment lost 5 bases and the V segment lost 8 bases, leaving 5 bases of the junction unmatched. Germline CDR1 is PRHDT and CDR2 is FYEKMQ (reference sequence). CDR3 DNA: TGTGCCAGCGGCGCGGGGGGCCACAATGAGCAGTTCTTC. Translated, it gives CASGAGGHNEQFF. The variable domain in full, with the rest retrieved from reference TRBV13 and TRBJ2-1, is AAGVIQSPRHLIKEKRETATLKCYPIPRHDTVYWYQQGPGQDPQFLISFYEKMQSDKGSIPDRFSAQQFSDYHSELNMSSLELGDSALYFCASGAGGHNEQFFGPGTRLTVL.

The chain has TRBV25-1 and TRBJ2-3, with unresolved D. This CDR3 comprises 14 residues. V lost 3 bases, J lost 0 bases, and 7 bases lay in between. The germline V gene encodes CDR1 MGHDK and CDR2 SYGVNS. The CDR3 DNA follows: TGTGCCAGCAGTGATTATTTAAGCACAGATACGCAGTATTTT. This sequence encodes CASSDYLSTDTQYF.

The V and J genes are TRBV9 and TRBJ2-2; maybe TRBD2 (6 bases). Per the germline V gene, CDR1 is SGDLS and CDR2 is YYNGEE. The CDR3 spans 16 residues. V was pared by 4 bases and J by 7 bases, with 20 bases between. The CDR3, as DNA: TGTGCCAGCAGCCCCCACCGCGGGGCGGGGAGCGGGGAGCTGTTTTTT. It is translated as CASSPHRGAGSGELFF.

The chain recombines TRBV6-1 with TRBJ1-2, with 8 bases lining up with TRBD1. This CDR3 contains 14 residues. Germline lookup yields CDR1 MNHNS and CDR2 SASEGT. Trimming at V came to 2 bases and at J to 6 bases, leaving 5 bases not matched to a gene. The CDR3 reads CASSERRTGNGYTF. CDR3 in DNA: TGTGCCAGCAGTGAACGTAGGACAGGGAATGGCTACACCTTC.

This chain links TRBV9 with TRBJ1-1; perhaps TRBD1 as D (5 bases). Per germline, CDR1 SGDLS and CDR2 YYNGEE. V dropped 0 bases and J dropped 5 bases, with 14 bases sitting between them. The CDR3 runs to 15 residues. The chain's CDR3 is CASSVADSGRTEAFF. CDR3 DNA sequence: TGTGCCAGCAGCGTAGCCGACAGCGGCAGGACTGAAGCTTTCTTT.

The V call is TRBV4-1, the J call TRBJ2-1; 13 nucleotides line up with TRBD2. V trimming: 2 bases; J trimming: 6 bases; junction bases outside the gene matches: 7. The CDR3 is 17 residues long. In germline, CDR1 is MGHRA, CDR2 YSYEKL. The CDR3 bases are TGCGCCAGCAGCCAAACTAGCGGGGGGGCTGTGGCCAATGAGCAGTTCTTC. This translates into CASSQTSGGAVANEQFF.

This chain joins TRBV6-5 and TRBJ1-4; possible D gene TRBD1, 6 bases. Germline V lookup: CDR1 MNHEY, CDR2 SVGAGI. CDR3 length equals 14 residues. Trimming removed 2 bases from V and 2 bases from J, with 6 bases in between. Here the CDR3 reads CASSYGQTNEKLFF. CDR3 sequence (DNA): TGTGCCAGCAGTTACGGACAGACTAATGAAAAACTGTTTTTT.

The CDR3 is CASSGSGTDPSNYGYTF. The CDR3 DNA is TGTGCCAGCAGCGGATCCGGGACAGACCCTTCTAACTATGGCTACACCTTC. The rearrangement joins TRBV9 to TRBJ1-2; 7 bases fit TRBD1. Germline V gives CDR1 SGDLS, CDR2 YYNGEE. V dropped 3 bases and J dropped 0; count of bases not matched to a gene: 11. CDR3 length: 17 amino acids.

This clone was seen a single time. This chain joins TRBV4-3 and TRBJ2-3; no clear D. Germline-derived CDR1 and CDR2 are LGHNA and YSLEER. The CDR3 spans 16 residues. V was cut by 3 bases and J by 0 bases, with 13 bases left in between. The CDR3 nucleotides are TGCGCCAGCAGCCAGTCCCCTAGGAGCAGCACAGATACGCAGTATTTT. It specifies CASSQSPRSSTDTQYF.

This chain connects TRBV6-1 to TRBJ2-1; D is unclear. The germline gives CDR1 MNHNS, CDR2 SASEGT. The CDR3 extends over 12 amino acids. V was trimmed by 6 bases and J by 8 bases, leaving 11 bases between them. The CDR3 DNA reads TGTGCCAGCAGGTTCCGTGGGGATGAGCAGTTCTTC. As protein: CASRFRGDEQFF.

J is TRBJ2-3 and V is TRBV6-1, with no clear D. From germline, CDR1 is MNHNS and CDR2 SASEGT. V lost 2 bases and J 2 bases, leaving 8 bases between the germline ends. The CDR3 runs 14 residues. CDR3 nucleotide sequence: TGTGCCAGCAGTGAAAGATACCCCACAGATACGCAGTATTTT. This translates into CASSERYPTDTQYF.

This clone was seen only once. V gene TRBV7-9 combines with J gene TRBJ2-7; TRBD2 aligns across 8 bases. The trim removed 3 bases at V and 2 bases at J, leaving 6 bases unmatched. This CDR3 region has 15 residues. Germline assignment: CDR1 SEHNR and CDR2 FQNEAQ (reference sequence). The CDR3 loop is CASSFLSGGTYEQYF. The CDR3 DNA follows: TGTGCCAGCAGCTTCTTGAGCGGGGGCACCTACGAGCAGTACTTC.

J is TRBJ2-3 and V is TRBV5-1; D is possibly TRBD2 (7 bases). The CDR3 has 15 residues. Trimming removed 0 bases from V and 2 bases from J, with 10 bases in between. Germline CDR1 reads SGHRS; CDR2 reads YFSETQ. The CDR3 bases are TGCGCCAGCAGCTTGGGTGGGGGGGCCACAGATACGCAGTATTTT. Protein product: CASSLGGGATDTQYF. The variable domain in full, completed from reference TRBV5-1 and TRBJ2-3, reads KAGVTQTPRYLIKTRGQQVTLSCSPISGHRSVSWYQQTPGQGLQFLFEYFSETQRNKGNFPGRFSGRQFSNSRSEMNVSTLELGDSALYLCASSLGGGATDTQYFGPGTRLTVL.

The CDR3 region is CASSQAPTGRVYGYTF. Written as DNA, the CDR3 is TGTGCCAGCAGCCAGGCACCGACAGGCCGGGTCTATGGCTACACCTTC. The chain couples TRBV14 to TRBJ1-2; D possibly corresponds to TRBD1 (6 bases). This CDR3 has 16 amino acids. Trimming cost V 3 bases and J 4 bases, with 18 bases left between them. CDR1 is SGHDN, CDR2 FVKESK, per germline. The full variable domain, with the rest looked up from reference TRBV14 and TRBJ1-2, is EAGVTQFPSHSVIEKGQTVTLRCDPISGHDNLYWYRRVMGKEIKFLLHFVKESKQDESGMPNNRFLAERTGGTYSTLKVQPAELEDSGVYFCASSQAPTGRVYGYTFGSGTRLTVV.

V is TRBV9 and J is TRBJ1-1; no clear D. CDR3 size: 15 residues. V lost 4 bases, J lost 2 bases, and 15 bases lay in between. The V gene's germline CDR1 is SGDLS and CDR2 YYNGEE. CDR3 DNA sequence: TGTGCCAGCAGCCTCAAGGTTGCGGCCAACACTGAAGCTTTCTTT. Residues: CASSLKVAANTEAFF.